These T cell receptor beta chains were read from a single sample in a study of blood T cell repertoires in COVID-19. The repertoire was sequenced with immunoSEQ multiplex PCR; TCRdb's copy has only in-frame clones and lacks some. The sample includes more than 400,000 clones, roughly 90% of them seen just once. Sequencing was done on a sample of PBMCs or T cells enriched from blood (not recorded which). The receptors here all came from a woman under 30 who had recovered from COVID-19. Each CDR3 is given with its conserved first and last residue. Each record gives: D gene, clone size, J gene, V gene, CDR3 DNA, CDR3 protein. The D gene is left open where the match is weak. Size values are once, few and many counts, or a class for expanded clones, and some rows have none.

- - TRBJ1-6 TRBV18 TGTGCCAGCTCACCACTAGCGGGGCCGTATAATTCACCCCTCCACTTT CASSPLAGPYNSPLHF
- few TRBJ1-5 TRBV12-3/TRBV12-4 TGTGCCAGCACCTGGGGGGTCCAGCCCCAGCATTTT CASTWGVQPQHF
TRBD1 - TRBJ2-2 TRBV4-1 TGCGCCAGCAGCCAAGAACCTACAAGGGGGCGGACCGGGGAGCTGTTTTTT CASSQEPTRGRTGELFF
TRBD1 - TRBJ1-1 TRBV5-1 TGCGCCAGCAGCTTCGACAGGGGTGTTAATTTGGCTGAAGCTTTCTTT CASSFDRGVNLAEAFF
- once TRBJ2-3 TRBV29-1 TGCAGCGTTGAGGAGGGGACAGATACGCAGTATTTT CSVEEGTDTQYF
TRBD1 few TRBJ1-4 TRBV9 TGTGCCAGCAGCGTAGGGGTTAGACAGGGTGAGGATGAAAAACTGTTTTTT CASSVGVRQGEDEKLFF
TRBD1 - TRBJ2-3 TRBV15 TGTGCCACCAGCAGGGACAGGGGGCTTGCAGATACGCAGTATTTT CATSRDRGLADTQYF
TRBD2 - TRBJ2-1 TRBV28 TGTGCCAGCAGTCACTCGAAGCGGGGGCCTTTTCGTGGGCAGTTCTTC CASSHSKRGPFRGQFF
- - TRBJ1-2 TRBV5-6 TGTGCCAGCAGCTTGGATCTGGACATCTATGGCTACACCTTC CASSLDLDIYGYTF
- - TRBJ2-3 TRBV7-9 TGTGCCAGCAGCTCTCCAGGGGAACCCACAGATACGCAGTATTTT CASSSPGEPTDTQYF
- - TRBJ2-5 TRBV12-3/TRBV12-4 TGTGCCAGCAGTCTGACTAGTGTAAGGACCCAGTACTTC CASSLTSVRTQYF
- once TRBJ1-1 TRBV7-5 TGTGCCAGAAGCTTAGGTAAAGGAGAATGTCGAGGAGAGGCGAACACTGAAGCTTTCTTT CARSLGKGECRGEANTEAFF
TRBD1 - TRBJ2-4 TRBV18 TGTGCCAGCTCACCGGTCCGACAGGGTACGGGCAACATTCAGTACTTC CASSPVRQGTGNIQYF
TRBD2 - TRBJ2-1 TRBV3-1/TRBV3-2 TGTGCCAGCAGCCAAGAAGGAGGACTAGCGGGTGAGCAGTTCTTC CASSQEGGLAGEQFF
- - TRBJ2-1 TRBV19 TGTGCCAGTAGTCGTGGGAGCTCCTACAATGAGCAGTTCTTC CASSRGSSYNEQFF
- - TRBJ2-3 TRBV5-5 TGTGCCAGCAGCACCCTCCCCTGGGGGGGGGCGGGAGATACGCAGTATTTT CASSTLPWGGAGDTQYF
- - TRBJ2-7 TRBV21-1 TGTGCCAGCAGCGCTCCGGGACAGGGCGGGTACGAGCAGTACTTC CASSAPGQGGYEQYF
TRBD1 - TRBJ2-7 TRBV7-9 TGTGCCAGCAGCCCCGTAGGGGGACAGGGCATCTACGAGCAGTACTTC CASSPVGGQGIYEQYF
TRBD2 - TRBJ2-2 TRBV2 TGTGCCAGCAGTCCTCGACTAGCGGGGTACACCGGGGAGCTGTTTTTT CASSPRLAGYTGELFF
- - TRBJ2-5 TRBV7-6 TGTGCCAGCAGCACGGACAGCCGTGGGACCCAGTACTTC CASSTDSRGTQYF
- - TRBJ2-2 TRBV18 TGTGCCAGCTCACCCCCGGGGAGTGGCGGGGAGCTGTTTTTT CASSPPGSGGELFF
TRBD1 - TRBJ2-7 TRBV6-5 TGTGCCAGCAGTCCCGGGACAGCTTCCTACGAGCAGTACTTC CASSPGTASYEQYF
- - TRBJ2-7 TRBV9 TGTGCCAGCAGCCCAGGCGGGACTCTTTCCTACGAGCAGTACTTC CASSPGGTLSYEQYF
TRBD2 few TRBJ2-7 TRBV30 TGTGCCTGGAGGGGGCTAGCGGCACCTTACGAGCAGTACTTC CAWRGLAAPYEQYF
TRBD2 - TRBJ2-1 TRBV6-1 TGTGCCAGCAGTGAATGGACTAGCGGGGGCTACAATGAGCAGTTCTTC CASSEWTSGGYNEQFF
- - TRBJ2-3 TRBV6-2/TRBV6-3 TGTGCCAGCAGTTACTCGAGTAGCCCAGATACGCAGTATTTT CASSYSSSPDTQYF
- - TRBJ2-1 TRBV9 TGTGCCAGCAGCGTTGGGGGCGCCGCTTTCAATGAGCAGTTCTTC CASSVGGAAFNEQFF
- - TRBJ1-2 TRBV7-9 TGTGCCAGCAGCTCTTCATCGGGGGAAGGCGGCTATGGCTACACCTTC CASSSSSGEGGYGYTF
TRBD1 - TRBJ1-2 TRBV30 TGTGCCTGGAGTGGTGACAGGGGAGGGAGTAGTGGCTACACCTTC CAWSGDRGGSSGYTF
- - TRBJ1-1 TRBV20-1 TGCAGTGCTTTTCTCGTCACTGAAGCTTTCTTT CSAFLVTEAFF
TRBD1 once TRBJ1-2 TRBV3-1/TRBV3-2 TGTGCCAGCAGCGAGGGGGCCGTTAATTATGGCTACACCTTC CASSEGAVNYGYTF
- - TRBJ1-1 TRBV19 TGTGCCAGTAGTATGAGGAAAGACACTGAAGCTTTCTTT CASSMRKDTEAFF
TRBD1 - TRBJ1-2 TRBV9 TGTGCCAGCAGCGTAGCGCTCCCCGGGACAGGGGGCTATGGCTACACCTTC CASSVALPGTGGYGYTF
TRBD1 - TRBJ2-3 TRBV6-4 TGTGCCAGCAGCGCGGACAGGAGCACAGATACGCAGTATTTT CASSADRSTDTQYF
- - TRBJ2-1 TRBV5-4 TGTGCCAGCAGCTTAGGGGGTTCAGGGTATGAGCAGTTCTTC CASSLGGSGYEQFF
TRBD1 - TRBJ2-7 TRBV7-2 TGTGCCAGCAGCCCGGGGACAGGGATAACCTACGAGCAGTACTTC CASSPGTGITYEQYF
TRBD1 - TRBJ1-3 TRBV18 TGTGCCAGCTCAATCGACAGGGCTACGTCTGGAAACACCATATATTTT CASSIDRATSGNTIYF
TRBD1 - TRBJ2-7 TRBV2 TGTGCCAGCAGTACCCCCGGGACAGGGACGTACGAGCAGTACTTC CASSTPGTGTYEQYF
- - TRBJ1-6 TRBV13 TGTGCCAGCAGCTTAAGGACAGCCTCCTATAATTCACCCCTCCACTTT CASSLRTASYNSPLHF
- - TRBJ1-4 TRBV28 TGCTGTACCCAGGGTACTAATGAAAAACTGTTTTTT CCTQGTNEKLFF
- - TRBJ2-3 TRBV19 TGTGCCAGTAGTATAGGCGGAACGAGCACAGATACGCAGTATTTT CASSIGGTSTDTQYF
- - TRBJ1-4 TRBV27 TGTGCCAGCAGTTTATTGGGGGGGAGGGCTCCTAATGAAAAACTGTTTTTT CASSLLGGRAPNEKLFF
TRBD1 once TRBJ1-1 TRBV7-8 TGTGCCAGCACCAACGACAGGGTGGAAACTGAAGCTTTCTTT CASTNDRVETEAFF
- - TRBJ1-1 TRBV7-9 TGTGCCAGCAGCTTAACGACAGTGAACACTGAAGCTTTCTTT CASSLTTVNTEAFF
- - TRBJ1-1 TRBV5-8 TGTGCCAGCAGCTTGTTAATTGAAGCTTTCTTT CASSLLIEAFF
- many TRBJ2-7 TRBV6-5 TGTGCCAGCAGGTCTCCGGGTCTATCTTACGAGCAGTACTTC CASRSPGLSYEQYF
- few TRBJ1-1 TRBV7-9 TGTGCCAGCAGCCCTCAGGGAGGGGAAGCTGAAGCTTTCTTT CASSPQGGEAEAFF
TRBD1 - TRBJ1-4 TRBV6-5 TGTGCCAGCAGTCCAACCGGGACAGGGGATGAAAAACTGTTTTTT CASSPTGTGDEKLFF
- - TRBJ1-2 TRBV19 TGTGCCAGTAGTATAGATCAACTCGGCTACACCTTC CASSIDQLGYTF
- few TRBJ1-2 TRBV19 TGTGCCAGTAGCCCTGAGGACAGCCACTATGGCTACACCTTC CASSPEDSHYGYTF
TRBD1 - TRBJ2-5 TRBV2 TGTGCCAGTACCCGGGACAGGGTAGAGACCCAGTACTTC CASTRDRVETQYF
- - TRBJ1-1 TRBV27 TGTGCCAGCAGTTTACAGGGTACTGAAGCTTTCTTT CASSLQGTEAFF
TRBD1 once TRBJ1-2 TRBV4-2 TGTGCCAGCAGCCAGTTTCAACAGGGGAGCTATGGCTACACCTTC CASSQFQQGSYGYTF
- - TRBJ2-3 TRBV7-9 TGTGCCAGCAGCACATCAGTCAGAGATACGCAGTATTTT CASSTSVRDTQYF
- - TRBJ2-7 TRBV5-5 TGTGCCAGCAGCCTGCGTGGGGCGGAAATGTACGAGCAGTACTTC CASSLRGAEMYEQYF
- - TRBJ1-5 TRBV6-5 TGTGCCCTGGAGGGGGGAGGGAGCAATCAGCCCCAGCATTTT CALEGGGSNQPQHF
TRBD1 once TRBJ2-7 TRBV5-7 TGTGCCAGCAGCGATGATACGGGACAGTCCTACGAGCAGTACTTC CASSDDTGQSYEQYF
TRBD1 - TRBJ1-5 TRBV24-1 TGTGCCACCAGTGATACGGGACAGGGAGAGCAGCCCCAGCATTTT CATSDTGQGEQPQHF
- - TRBJ1-2 TRBV27 TGTGCCAGCAGTTTCAGTACGGGAAGCTATGGCTACACCTTC CASSFSTGSYGYTF